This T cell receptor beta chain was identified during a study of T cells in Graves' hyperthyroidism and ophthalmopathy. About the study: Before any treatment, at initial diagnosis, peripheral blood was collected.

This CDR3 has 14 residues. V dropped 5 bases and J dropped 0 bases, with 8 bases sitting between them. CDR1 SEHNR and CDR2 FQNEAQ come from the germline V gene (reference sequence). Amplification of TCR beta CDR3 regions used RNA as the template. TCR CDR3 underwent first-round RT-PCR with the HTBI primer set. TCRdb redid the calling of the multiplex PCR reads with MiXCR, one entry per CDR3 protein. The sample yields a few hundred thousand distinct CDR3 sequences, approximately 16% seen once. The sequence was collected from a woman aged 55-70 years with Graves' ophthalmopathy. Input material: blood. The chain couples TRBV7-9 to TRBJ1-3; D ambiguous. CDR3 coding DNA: TGTGCCAGCAGCCTGAGGACCTCTGGAAACACCATATATTTT. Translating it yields CASSLRTSGNTIYF.